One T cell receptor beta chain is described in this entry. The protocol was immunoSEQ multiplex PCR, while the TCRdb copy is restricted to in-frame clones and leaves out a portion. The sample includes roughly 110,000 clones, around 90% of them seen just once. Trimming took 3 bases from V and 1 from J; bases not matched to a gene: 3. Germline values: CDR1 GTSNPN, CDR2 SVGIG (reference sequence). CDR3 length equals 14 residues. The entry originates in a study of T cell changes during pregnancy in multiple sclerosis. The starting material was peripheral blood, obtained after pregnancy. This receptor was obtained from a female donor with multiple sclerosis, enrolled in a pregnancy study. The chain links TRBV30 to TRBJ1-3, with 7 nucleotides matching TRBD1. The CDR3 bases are TGTGCCTGGAGGACAGGGTCTTCTGGAAACACCATATATTTT. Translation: CAWRTGSSGNTIYF.